This TCR beta chain was sequenced during a study of response to subunit inactivated influenza vaccine. This clonotype was counted a few times. TCRdb used MiXCR to reprocess the RT-PCR reads, holding one entry per CDR3 protein. Found here are hundreds of thousands of distinct CDR3 sequences, around 11% of them singletons; the top ten hold approximately 9.9%. This CDR3 is built from 17 residues. Germline-derived CDR1 and CDR2 are GTSNPN and SVGIG (reference sequence). V was clipped by 7 bases and J by 9 bases; unmatched bases: 19. This sample also belongs to another study, concerning T cells expressing NK-cell markers. As reported in that work: With UMIs, 5'RACE template switching was used to make TCR beta cDNA. One of eight sequenced donors was HCMV-seronegative; the other seven were seropositive. For six donors, the dominant NKG2C+ clonotypes made up about 1.0-7.5% of their CD8+ T cells. One observes that, in a few donors, these clonotypes were also the leading ones within the CD3+CD56-NKG2C+ fraction. Whether the expanded NKG2C+ T cell clones recognized HCMV remained unclear.

The starting material was PBMCs from blood, obtained on the day of vaccination. The receptor's source is a man aged 50 or older who received an inactivated influenza vaccine. The chain recombines TRBV30 with TRBJ2-1; 12 nucleotides align to TRBD2. CDR3 region: CASQGVAWTSGTGEQFF. CDR3 DNA: TGTGCCTCACAAGGGGTAGCCTGGACTAGCGGGACGGGTGAGCAGTTCTTC.